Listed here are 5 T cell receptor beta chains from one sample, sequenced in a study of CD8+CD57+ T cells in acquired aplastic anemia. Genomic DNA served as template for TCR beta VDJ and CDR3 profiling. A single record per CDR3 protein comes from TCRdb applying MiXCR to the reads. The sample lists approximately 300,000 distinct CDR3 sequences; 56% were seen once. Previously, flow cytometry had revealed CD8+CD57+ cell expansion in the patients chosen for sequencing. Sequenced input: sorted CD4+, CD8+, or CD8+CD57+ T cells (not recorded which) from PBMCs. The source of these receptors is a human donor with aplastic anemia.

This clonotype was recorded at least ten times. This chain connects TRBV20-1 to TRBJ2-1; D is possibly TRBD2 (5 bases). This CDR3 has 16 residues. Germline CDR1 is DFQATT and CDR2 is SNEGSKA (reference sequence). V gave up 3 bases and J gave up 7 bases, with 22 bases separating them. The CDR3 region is CSASPLHRELMNEQFF. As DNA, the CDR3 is TGCAGTGCTAGTCCCCTACACCGGGAATTAATGAATGAGCAGTTCTTC.

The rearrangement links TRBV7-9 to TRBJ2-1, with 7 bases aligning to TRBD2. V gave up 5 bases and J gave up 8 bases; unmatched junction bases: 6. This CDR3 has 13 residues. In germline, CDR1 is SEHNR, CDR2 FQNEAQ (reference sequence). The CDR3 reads CASSPTRGDEQFF. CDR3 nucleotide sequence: TGTGCCAGCAGCCCTACCCGGGGGGATGAGCAGTTCTTC.

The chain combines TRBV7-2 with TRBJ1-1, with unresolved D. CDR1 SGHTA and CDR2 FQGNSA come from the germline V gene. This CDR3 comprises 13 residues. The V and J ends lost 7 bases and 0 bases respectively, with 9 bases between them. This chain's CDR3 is CASIPFMNTEAFF. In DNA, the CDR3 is TGTGCCAGCATCCCCTTCATGAACACTGAAGCTTTCTTT.

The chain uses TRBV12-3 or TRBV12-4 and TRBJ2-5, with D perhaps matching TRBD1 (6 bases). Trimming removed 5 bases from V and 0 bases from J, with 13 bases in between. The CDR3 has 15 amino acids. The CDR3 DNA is TGTGCCAGCAGTGCAGACAGGAAGTACCAAGAGACCCAGTACTTC. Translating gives CASSADRKYQETQYF.

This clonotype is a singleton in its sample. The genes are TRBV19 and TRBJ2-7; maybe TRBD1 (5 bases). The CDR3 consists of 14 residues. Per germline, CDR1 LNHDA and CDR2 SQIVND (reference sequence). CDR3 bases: TGTGCGGCCGGTGAGGCAGGGCTTAGGAACGAGCAGTACTTC. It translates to CAAGEAGLRNEQYF.